These T cell receptor beta chains were read from a single sample in a study of blood T cell repertoires in COVID-19. The protocol was immunoSEQ multiplex PCR, while the TCRdb copy is restricted to in-frame clones and leaves out a portion. The sample records over 35,000 clones, 90% being singletons. The sample consisted of peripheral blood. These receptors originate from a man aged 65-85 years with active COVID-19. Each CDR3 is given with its conserved first and last residue. D genes are given only for firm matches.

V	D	J	DNA	CDR3
TRBV15	TRBD1	TRBJ1-2	TGTGCCACCAGCAGAGATGGGTATGACAGGGGATCAGGCTATGGCTACACCTTC	CATSRDGYDRGSGYGYTF
TRBV18	TRBD1	TRBJ1-6	TGTGCCAGCTCAAGGGACAGGGGACCGAATTCACCCCTCCACTTT	CASSRDRGPNSPLHF
TRBV6-2/TRBV6-3	.	TRBJ2-7	TGTGCCAGCAGCCCTACACCTCTGGTCTACGAGCAGTACTTC	CASSPTPLVYEQYF
TRBV27	TRBD2	TRBJ2-5	TGTGCCAGCAGCCCAGAACTAGCGGGCCTTGAAGAGACCCAGTACTTC	CASSPELAGLEETQYF
TRBV7-9	TRBD1	TRBJ2-5	TGTGCCAGCAGCCCGATATCGGGACAGACGGGACGCCGGACCCAGTACTTC	CASSPISGQTGRRTQYF
TRBV11-3	.	TRBJ2-7	TGTGCCAGCAGCTTTGGAGCGCCAGTCTACGAGCAGTACTTC	CASSFGAPVYEQYF
TRBV6-6	TRBD2	TRBJ2-2	TGTGCCAGCAGACGAACTAGCGGGGGAGAGAACACCGGGGAGCTGTTTTTT	CASRRTSGGENTGELFF
TRBV9	.	TRBJ2-5	TGTGCCAGCAGCGTAGACTCTCACTCAGAGACCCAGTACTTC	CASSVDSHSETQYF
TRBV27	TRBD2	TRBJ2-2	TGTGCCAGCAGTCAAACCGGACTAGCGGGGGTGCCGAACACCGGGGAGCTGTTTTTT	CASSQTGLAGVPNTGELFF
TRBV4-3	.	TRBJ2-1	TGCGCCAGCAGCCAACAGGGTTATGAGCAGTTCTTC	CASSQQGYEQFF
TRBV5-1	TRBD2	TRBJ2-1	TGCGCCAGCAGCTATAGCGGGAGTCCCTACAATGAGCAGTTCTTC	CASSYSGSPYNEQFF